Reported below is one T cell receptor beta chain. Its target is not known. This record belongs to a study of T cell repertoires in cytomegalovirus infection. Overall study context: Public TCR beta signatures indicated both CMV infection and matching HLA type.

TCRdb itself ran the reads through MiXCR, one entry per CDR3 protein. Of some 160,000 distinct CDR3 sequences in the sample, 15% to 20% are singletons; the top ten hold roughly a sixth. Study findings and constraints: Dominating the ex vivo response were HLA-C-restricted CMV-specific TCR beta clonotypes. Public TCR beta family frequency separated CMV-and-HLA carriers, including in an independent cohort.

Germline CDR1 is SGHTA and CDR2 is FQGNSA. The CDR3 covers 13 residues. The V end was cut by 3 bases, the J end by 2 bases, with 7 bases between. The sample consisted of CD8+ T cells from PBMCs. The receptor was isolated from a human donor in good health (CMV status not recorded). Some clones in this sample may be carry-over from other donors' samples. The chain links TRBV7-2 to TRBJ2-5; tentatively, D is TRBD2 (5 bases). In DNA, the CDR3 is TGTGCCAGCAGCTTGTGGACTCAAGAGACCCAGTACTTC. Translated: CASSLWTQETQYF.